This T cell receptor beta chain was profiled in a study of beta chain features in type 1 diabetes. CDR1 is SGHRS and CDR2 is YFSETQ in the germline V gene. The CDR3 runs to 14 residues. Trimming cost V 2 bases and J 3 bases; bases outside gene matches: 5. cDNA synthesis used the whole RNA isolate, giving expressed TCRB sequences. Data came from immunoSEQ multiplex PCR; TCRdb stores just in-frame clones and leaves some out. The sample records tens of thousands of clones, about 61% being singletons. What was sequenced was Tregs from blood. The rearrangement joins TRBV5-1 to TRBJ2-7, with TRBD1 identical over 7 bases. This TCR derives from a young woman in good health. The CDR3: CASSFVRTGYEQYF. The CDR3 DNA is TGCGCCAGCAGCTTTGTCAGGACAGGCTACGAGCAGTACTTC.